Sequencing of this TCR beta chain was carried out in a study of Ad26.COV2.S vaccination and SARS-CoV-2 variants. V was clipped by 9 bases and J by 8 bases, with 19 bases between them. Germline loops: CDR1 LGHNA, CDR2 YNFKEQ. The CDR3 covers 14 residues. Study conclusions and caveats: Researchers reported similar non-spike TCR breadth in vaccine and placebo recipients.

Data came from immunoSEQ multiplex PCR; TCRdb stores just in-frame clones and leaves some out. This sample has around 300,000 clones, with around 88% found just once. Regarding this clone: The antigen is not known.

Treatment meaning: roughly 20 received Ad26.COV2.S at low or high dose, single or two shots; about 5 received placebo; per-sample allocation not given. Day 63 after the first vaccine or placebo injection was the time point for sampling. An 18-55-year-old adult in Boston served as donor. An Ad26 vector was used to express Wuhan-strain SARS-CoV-2 spike as the vaccine. The V call is TRBV4-2, the J call TRBJ2-2, with a possible D match to TRBD2 (6 bases). Sequencing used peripheral blood, obtained in a trial of Ad26.COV2.S vaccine versus placebo. The receptor comes from a person between 18 and 65 years old who received the Ad26.COV2.S COVID-19 vaccine or a placebo. The DNA for the CDR3 is TGTGCCAGTGCCGGACCACGGGGGTCGGGGGAGCTGTTTTTT. It translates to CASAGPRGSGELFF.